The clone carrying this T cell receptor beta chain came up many times. The antigen remains undetermined. At one end, the junction sequence differs from germline, possibly due to a read error. Treatment was busulfan-fludarabine conditioning, a marrow graft, and cyclophosphamide on days +3 and +4. The method was immunoSEQ multiplex PCR; TCRdb's version includes in-frame clones alone and lacks a portion of them. The sample was found to contain over 6,000 clones, and every one recurs. Germline V lookup: CDR1 SSHAT, CDR2 FNYEAQ (reference sequence). CDR3 length: 15 residues. These data originate in a study of T cells after posttransplantation cyclophosphamide. Points from the study as a whole: Later post-transplant blood repertoires were often dominated by donor CD8+ memory clones. TRB clonality was highly associated with recipient CMV seropositivity and reactivation.

Material: PBMCs, obtained after allogeneic stem cell transplant with posttransplant cyclophosphamide. The origin of this receptor is a male patient in his late teens or twenties who received an allogeneic stem cell transplant from an unrelated donor, was CMV-positive, and had acute and chronic GVHD. The graft donor may account for some of the T cells. The rearrangement joins TRBV7-7 to TRBJ2-5, with 8 bases matching TRBD1. The CDR3 DNA sequence: TGTGCTAGCAGCCCAGGGACAGGCGTCGAGGAGACCCAGTACTTC. It is translated as CASSPGTGVEETQYF. The variable domain in full, completed from reference TRBV7-7 and TRBJ2-5, reads GAGVSQSPRYKVTKRGQDVTLRCDPISSHATLYWYQQALGQGPEFLTYFNYEAQPDKSGLPSDRFSAERPEGSISTLTIQRTEQRDSAMYRCASSPGTGVEETQYFGPGTRLLVL.